These T cell receptor beta chains were read from a single sample in a study of blood T cell repertoires in COVID-19. TCRdb's copy holds only in-frame clones and misses some; the assay was immunoSEQ multiplex PCR. The sample carries about 220,000 clones, about 88% recorded once. The sequenced sample was PBMCs or T cells enriched from blood (not recorded which). The receptors were sampled from a woman in her 30s who had recovered from COVID-19. CDR3s include the opening cysteine and the closing phenylalanine or tryptophan. Each record gives: V gene, clone size, J gene, D gene, CDR3 DNA, CDR3 protein. D genes are given only for firm matches. The size field is filled for only some rows; it gives once, few, many or a size class.

TRBV5-1	NA	TRBJ2-1	TRBD2	TGCGCCAGCAGCTTGGTGGGAGGGACCTACAATGAGCAGTTCTTC	CASSLVGGTYNEQFF
TRBV28	once	TRBJ1-2	NA	TGTGCCAGCGCGGGCTGGAATGGCTACACCTTC	CASAGWNGYTF
TRBV12-5	NA	TRBJ2-3	NA	TGTGCTAGTGGCCACGGACAGCCCGCAGATACGCAGTATTTT	CASGHGQPADTQYF
TRBV4-3	once	TRBJ1-1	NA	TGCGCCAGCAGCCAACAATCTACGGAGGAAGCTTTCTTT	CASSQQSTEEAFF
TRBV2	few	TRBJ2-1	TRBD1	TGTGCCAGCAGCGGTGACAGGGTCCCTCTCAATGAGCAGTTCTTC	CASSGDRVPLNEQFF
TRBV7-9	NA	TRBJ2-1	NA	TGTGCCAGCAGCTTAGGGCGACTATACAATGAGCAGTTCTTC	CASSLGRLYNEQFF
TRBV5-5	NA	TRBJ2-7	TRBD1	TGTGCCAGCAGCTTTGGACAGGGGCCATCCTACGAGCAGTACTTC	CASSFGQGPSYEQYF
TRBV7-2	NA	TRBJ2-7	NA	TGTGCCAGCAGCTTAGCGGACAGCGGCTCCTACGAGCAGTACTTC	CASSLADSGSYEQYF
TRBV6-4	few	TRBJ1-1	NA	TGTGCCAGCAGAGCGGATGAGAATTCTGAAGCTTTCTTT	CASRADENSEAFF
TRBV5-1	NA	TRBJ2-2	NA	TGCGCCAGCAGCCTTGCCCGGACAGCCGGGGAGCTGTTTTTT	CASSLARTAGELFF
TRBV7-2	NA	TRBJ1-1	TRBD1	TGTGCCAGCAGCTCTCACAGGGGTTCCGGCACTGAAGCTTTCTTT	CASSSHRGSGTEAFF
TRBV2	NA	TRBJ1-2	NA	TGTGCCAGCTGGGCAGGGAATGGCTACACCTTC	CASWAGNGYTF
TRBV6-2/TRBV6-3	NA	TRBJ1-1	TRBD1	TGTGCCAGCAGTTACTTGGGACAGGCTTTTGAAGCTTTCTTT	CASSYLGQAFEAFF
TRBV25-1	NA	TRBJ1-1	NA	TGTGCCAGCAGTGAAGCGGGCACAGGGCAGCTGACTGAAGCTTTCTTT	CASSEAGTGQLTEAFF
TRBV4-1	NA	TRBJ1-1	NA	TGCGCCAGCAGCCAAGGGGGCCTGGGCACTGAAGCTTTCTTT	CASSQGGLGTEAFF
TRBV10-3	few	TRBJ2-2	NA	TGTGCCAGCAAGGAGGTCGGAGCGAACACCGGGGAGCTGTTTTTT	CASKEVGANTGELFF
TRBV12-3/TRBV12-4	NA	TRBJ2-3	NA	TGTGCCAGCAGCCCCGGGACAGATACGCAGTATTTT	CASSPGTDTQYF